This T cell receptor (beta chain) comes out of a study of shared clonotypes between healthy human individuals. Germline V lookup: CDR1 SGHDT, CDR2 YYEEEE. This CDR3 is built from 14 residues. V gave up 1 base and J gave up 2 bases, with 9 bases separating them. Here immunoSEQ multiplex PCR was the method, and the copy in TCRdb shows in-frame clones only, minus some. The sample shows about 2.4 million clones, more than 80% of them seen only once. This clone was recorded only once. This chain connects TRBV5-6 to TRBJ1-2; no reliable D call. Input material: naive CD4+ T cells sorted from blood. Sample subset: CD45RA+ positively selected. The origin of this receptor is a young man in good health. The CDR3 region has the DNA TGTGCCAGCAGCTTGATTATAGGGAACTATGGCTACACCTTC. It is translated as CASSLIIGNYGYTF.